Listed below are T cell receptor beta chains from one sample, sequenced in a study of T cells in localized non-small cell lung cancer. Only in-frame clones appear in the TCRdb table, and some are missing; sequencing was by immunoSEQ multiplex PCR. The sample shows approximately 41,000 clones, around 86% of them seen only once. The sequencing used peripheral blood mononuclear cells, collected before any cancer treatment. These receptors all come from a male donor at least 60 years old with stage II lung adenocarcinoma. Each CDR3 is given with its conserved first and last residue. The D gene is left open where the match is weak. Part of the rows lack a size; the others show once, few, many or a class for expanded clones.

d_call	clone_size	v_call	j_call	cdr3_aa	cdr3_nt
TRBD2	-	TRBV7-6	TRBJ2-2	CASSPRESGTGELFF	TGTGCCAGCAGCCCGCGGGAGTCGGGCACCGGGGAGCTGTTTTTT
-	-	TRBV10-3	TRBJ1-4	CATSPQVANEKLFF	TGTGCCACGAGCCCACAGGTAGCTAATGAAAAACTGTTTTTT
-	few	TRBV25-1	TRBJ2-3	CASSESGRGGDTQYF	TGTGCCAGCAGTGAATCGGGCAGGGGGGGGGATACGCAGTATTTT
-	-	TRBV30	TRBJ1-3	CAWSWGRISGNTIYF	TGTGCCTGGAGTTGGGGGCGGATCTCTGGAAACACCATATATTTT
-	-	TRBV6-6	TRBJ1-6	CASSSRFERSPLHF	TGTGCCAGCAGTTCCAGGTTCGAGCGCTCACCCCTCCACTTT
TRBD2	-	TRBV7-2	TRBJ2-1	CASSRQSGTSSYNEQFF	TGTGCCAGCAGCCGCCAAAGCGGGACCTCCTCCTACAATGAGCAGTTCTTC
-	-	TRBV11-2	TRBJ2-1	CASSRYGAPERFF	TGTGCCAGCAGCCGTTATGGAGCGCCAGAGAGGTTCTTC
-	-	TRBV11-2	TRBJ1-5	CASSLGQEGQPQHF	TGTGCCAGCAGCTTAGGGCAGGAAGGCCAGCCCCAGCATTTT
TRBD1	-	TRBV2	TRBJ1-2	CASRGQNYGYTF	TGTGCCAGCAGGGGACAGAACTATGGCTACACCTTC
-	-	TRBV6-5	TRBJ1-1	CASSTTGRENTEAFF	TGTGCCAGCAGTACCACAGGGCGGGAGAACACTGAAGCTTTCTTT
-	-	TRBV6-6	TRBJ2-3	CASSQLDTQYF	TGTGCCAGCAGCCAATTGGATACGCAGTATTTT
TRBD1	-	TRBV19	TRBJ1-5	CASRGTGGGQPQHF	TGTGCCAGTAGGGGCACAGGGGGCGGTCAGCCCCAGCATTTT
TRBD1	-	TRBV29-1	TRBJ2-5	CSVGQGKGETQYF	TGCAGCGTTGGACAGGGGAAGGGTGAGACCCAGTACTTC
TRBD1	-	TRBV5-1	TRBJ2-3	CASSPSTGSTDTQYF	TGCGCCAGCAGCCCTTCGACAGGGAGCACAGATACGCAGTATTTT
TRBD2	-	TRBV4-3	TRBJ2-3	CASSHASLAGGVDTQYF	TGCGCCAGCAGCCACGCTAGCCTAGCGGGAGGTGTAGATACGCAGTATTTT
-	-	TRBV5-1	TRBJ1-1	CASSLDGSTGNTEAFF	TGCGCCAGCAGCTTGGATGGATCGACGGGGAACACTGAAGCTTTCTTT
-	-	TRBV28	TRBJ1-1	CASRGGVVADTEAFF	TGTGCCAGCCGGGGGGGGGTAGTAGCTGACACTGAAGCTTTCTTT
-	-	TRBV28	TRBJ2-7	CASSLGTFPYEQYF	TGTGCCAGCAGTTTAGGGACATTCCCCTACGAGCAGTACTTC
-	-	TRBV6-1	TRBJ2-5	CASSALAVGRRVETQYF	TGTGCCAGCAGTGCCTTAGCTGTGGGACGGCGGGTAGAGACCCAGTACTTC
-	-	TRBV6-5	TRBJ2-7	CASSYSARREQYF	TGTGCCAGCAGTTACTCGGCTAGGCGCGAGCAGTACTTC
TRBD2	once	TRBV14	TRBJ2-3	CASSLGGSGLDTQYF	TGTGCCAGCAGCCTAGGCGGGAGCGGTTTGGATACGCAGTATTTT
-	-	TRBV11-2	TRBJ1-1	CASSLVRDTEAFF	TGTGCCAGCAGCTTAGTACGGGACACTGAAGCTTTCTTT
-	few	TRBV7-2	TRBJ1-2	CASSFVEVDGYTF	TGTGCCAGCAGTTTCGTGGAGGTGGATGGCTACACCTTC
-	-	TRBV5-1	TRBJ2-2	CASSLGPTGRPGELFF	TGCGCCAGCAGCCTGGGACCAACAGGGCGGCCCGGGGAGCTGTTTTTT
TRBD1	once	TRBV9	TRBJ2-7	CASSVGGTDYSYEQYF	TGTGCCAGCAGCGTAGGAGGGACAGATTACTCCTACGAGCAGTACTTC
-	few	TRBV4-2	TRBJ1-3	CASSQDLRGGNTIYF	TGTGCCAGCAGCCAAGATCTCAGGGGAGGAAACACCATATATTTT
TRBD1	-	TRBV6-5	TRBJ1-2	CASSSTGRDYGYTF	TGTGCCAGCAGTTCGACAGGGAGGGACTATGGCTACACCTTC
-	once	TRBV25-1	TRBJ2-6	CASSDPNSGANVLTF	TGTGCCAGCAGTGATCCGAACTCTGGGGCCAACGTCCTGACTTTC
-	-	TRBV30	TRBJ1-3	CAWSRTAGNTIYF	TGTGCCTGGTCCCGGACGGCTGGAAACACCATATATTTT
TRBD2	-	TRBV7-2	TRBJ2-1	CASSQGGSRYNEQFF	TGTGCCAGCAGCCAGGGCGGGAGTAGGTACAATGAGCAGTTCTTC
-	-	TRBV28	TRBJ2-7	CASSTEVVEQYF	TGTGCCAGCAGTACCGAGGTAGTCGAGCAGTACTTC
-	-	TRBV6-1	TRBJ2-1	CASRPRASYNEQFF	TGTGCCAGCCGACCCAGGGCATCTTACAATGAGCAGTTCTTC
-	-	TRBV7-9	TRBJ2-1	CASSLGHARRNEQFF	TGTGCCAGCAGCTTAGGACACGCTCGCCGTAATGAGCAGTTCTTC
-	few	TRBV15	TRBJ2-1	CATSRGGVPSPVNEQFF	TGTGCCACCAGCAGAGGCGGGGTTCCCTCGCCTGTCAATGAGCAGTTCTTC
-	-	TRBV5-1	TRBJ2-2	CASSLGPWEGELFF	TGCGCCAGCAGCTTGGGCCCCTGGGAGGGGGAGCTGTTTTTT
-	-	TRBV28	TRBJ2-3	CASSLGDTQYF	TGTGCCAGCAGTTTAGGAGATACGCAGTATTTT
-	-	TRBV11-2	TRBJ2-6	CASSPQSSRANVLTF	TGTGCCAGCAGCCCACAGTCCTCTCGGGCCAACGTCCTGACTTTC
-	-	TRBV5-1	TRBJ2-7	CASSLVAGALSYEQYF	TGCGCCAGCAGCTTGGTCGCAGGGGCACTGTCCTACGAGCAGTACTTC
-	-	TRBV30	TRBJ1-5	CAWSEGTSNQPQHF	TGTGCCTGGAGCGAGGGGACGAGCAATCAGCCCCAGCATTTT
TRBD2	-	TRBV7-9	TRBJ2-7	CASSLGSGRKNEQYF	TGTGCCAGCAGCTTGGGTAGCGGGAGGAAAAACGAGCAGTACTTC
-	few	TRBV10-1	TRBJ1-1	CASSSAEKNTEAFF	TGCGCCAGCAGTAGTGCAGAGAAGAACACTGAAGCTTTCTTT
-	few	TRBV9	TRBJ1-1	CASSPRAGGWTEAFF	TGTGCCAGCAGCCCCCGAGCGGGGGGCTGGACTGAAGCTTTCTTT
-	-	TRBV7-9	TRBJ1-2	CASSLAYLEGYTF	TGTGCCAGCAGCTTAGCCTATCTTGAGGGCTACACCTTC
TRBD2	-	TRBV9	TRBJ2-1	CASSVGLATGYNEQFF	TGTGCCAGCAGCGTCGGACTAGCGACCGGGTACAATGAGCAGTTCTTC
-	-	TRBV5-1	TRBJ1-4	CASSLGATNEKLFF	TGCGCCAGCTCCCTGGGTGCGACTAATGAAAAACTGTTTTTT
TRBD1	-	TRBV30	TRBJ2-7	CAWTRTGESSYEQYF	TGTGCCTGGACAAGGACAGGCGAAAGCTCCTACGAGCAGTACTTC
-	-	TRBV28	TRBJ1-1	CASRTPVGKNTEAFF	TGTGCCAGCAGAACCCCGGTAGGAAAGAACACTGAAGCTTTCTTT
-	-	TRBV2	TRBJ1-5	CASSDLSQPQHF	TGTGCCAGCAGTGATTTGAGTCAGCCCCAGCATTTT
-	-	TRBV30	TRBJ2-6	CAWGTRSGANVLTF	TGTGCCTGGGGGACCAGGTCTGGGGCCAACGTCCTGACTTTC
-	-	TRBV28	TRBJ2-2	CASRQWAGELFF	TGTGCCAGCAGACAGTGGGCCGGGGAGCTGTTTTTT
-	-	TRBV7-9	TRBJ1-1	CASTPSGDTEAFF	TGTGCCAGCACCCCCAGTGGGGACACTGAAGCTTTCTTT
TRBD2	-	TRBV9	TRBJ2-1	CASSVDRGLAGGPEFF	TGTGCCAGCAGCGTAGATCGGGGTCTAGCGGGAGGGCCAGAGTTCTTC
-	-	TRBV2	TRBJ2-5	CASSSREGAQYF	TGTGCCAGCAGCTCCCGCGAGGGGGCCCAGTACTTC
-	once	TRBV28	TRBJ2-2	CASFPGGPTGELFF	TGTGCCAGTTTTCCCGGGGGGCCCACCGGGGAGCTGTTTTTT